These 3 T cell receptor beta chains share one sample of origin, sequenced in a study of T cells in Graves' hyperthyroidism and ophthalmopathy. Regions amplified from RNA transcripts were the TCR beta CDR3 regions. Researchers ran a first-round RT-PCR on the TCR CDR3 using the HTBI primer set. Via MiXCR, TCRdb re-called the multiplex PCR reads, giving one row per CDR3 protein. The table shows about 600,000 distinct CDR3 sequences, with more than 15% occurring only once. Sequenced input: blood. The receptors derive from a woman in her thirties or forties with Graves' ophthalmopathy.

V gene TRBV6-2 or TRBV6-3 combines with J gene TRBJ2-4; maybe TRBD1 (5 bases). The CDR3 contains 14 residues. Germline assignment: CDR1 MNHEY and CDR2 SVGEGT. The V and J ends lost 5 bases and 4 bases respectively, with 12 bases between them. CDR3 nucleotide sequence: TGTGCCAGCAGTACCGAGACAGTTAAAAACATTCAGTACTTC. It encodes CASSTETVKNIQYF.

This chain connects TRBV12-3 or TRBV12-4 to TRBJ1-1; D remains unclear. The CDR3 spans 11 residues. Trimming took 1 base from V and 8 from J, leaving 5 bases between them. Here the CDR3 DNA reads TGTGCCAGCAGTTTAGGGTGGGAAGCTTTCTTT. This encodes CASSLGWEAFF.

This clonotype was counted many times. The V gene is TRBV27, the J gene TRBJ2-2; D gene ambiguous. V was pared by 3 bases and J by 4 bases, with 15 bases between. Germline V gene sequence: CDR1 MNHEY, CDR2 SMNVEV (reference sequence). The CDR3 runs to 16 residues. CDR3 protein: CASSLGLTPATGELFF. DNA of the CDR3: TGTGCCAGCAGTTTGGGGTTGACCCCAGCCACCGGGGAGCTGTTTTTT.